These 18 T cell receptor beta chains were all obtained from the same sample, sequenced in a study of T cells in Graves' hyperthyroidism and ophthalmopathy. Amplified regions were TCR beta CDR3 sequences from RNA transcripts. TCR CDR3 underwent first-round RT-PCR with the HTBI primer set. One entry per CDR3 protein, called by TCRdb with MiXCR from the multiplex PCR reads. The table includes approximately 410,000 distinct CDR3 sequences, roughly 14% detected once. What was sequenced was blood. Receptors were obtained from a man aged 18 to 35 with Graves' ophthalmopathy.

This clonotype was observed many times. CDR3 residues: CASSLSDNQPQHF. The CDR3, as DNA: TGTGCCAGCAGCTTGAGCGACAATCAGCCCCAGCATTTT. This chain links TRBV7-3 with TRBJ1-5; D gene unclear. In germline, CDR1 is SGHTA, CDR2 FQGTGA. CDR3 length: 13 residues. Trimming left V 3 bases short and J 3 bases short, with 6 bases between.

The V gene is TRBV12-3 or TRBV12-4, the J gene TRBJ2-3; 14 bases line up with TRBD2. This CDR3 comprises 18 residues. V shed 9 bases and J 1 base; nucleotides not matched to a gene: 12. In DNA form, the CDR3 reads TGTGCCAGTAGTATATCCAGGGGACTAGCGGGAGGCACAGATACGCAGTATTTT. The encoded protein is CASSISRGLAGGTDTQYF.

V is TRBV6-1 and J is TRBJ1-4, with D possibly being TRBD1 (6 bases). Trimming cost V 6 bases and J 4 bases, with 12 bases left between them. Germline loops: CDR1 MNHNS, CDR2 SASEGT. CDR3 length equals 14 residues. CDR3 sequence reads: CASRRTASNEKLFF. The DNA of the CDR3 is TGTGCCAGCAGGCGGACAGCAAGTAATGAAAAACTGTTTTTT.

This clonotype was recorded many times. The CDR3 spells CASSPGLAPGNEKLFF. CDR3 coding DNA: TGCGCCAGCAGCCCCGGCTTGGCCCCCGGTAATGAAAAACTGTTTTTT. The chain has TRBV5-1 and TRBJ1-4; no firm D call. The CDR3 consists of 16 residues. V was shortened by 4 bases and J by 4 bases, with 17 bases between the two germline ends. Germline V CDR1 and CDR2: SGHRS, YFSETQ.

Ten or more counts support this clonotype. The gene calls are TRBV7-2 and TRBJ2-7; perhaps TRBD1 as D (7 bases). V lost 1 base, J lost 5 bases, and 15 bases lay in between. This CDR3 has 15 amino acids. From germline, CDR1 is SGHTA and CDR2 FQGNSA. Here the CDR3 DNA reads TGTGCCAGCAGCTTAGGCAGGGGGGTAAGGAACGAGCAGTACTTC. Its protein product is CASSLGRGVRNEQYF.

This clonotype was seen a few times. The CDR3 loop is CASSPATFSYEQYF. CDR3 DNA: TGTGCCAGCAGCCCCGCCACTTTCTCCTACGAGCAGTACTTC. J is TRBJ2-7 and V is TRBV11-3, with D uncertain. The CDR3 is 14 amino acids. From germline, CDR1 is SGHNT and CDR2 YENEEA. The ends were cut back, 5 bases at V and 0 bases at J, with 11 bases in the middle.

This clonotype was seen at least ten times. V usage is TRBV7-9 and J usage is TRBJ2-7; 10 bases map to TRBD2. J was trimmed by 2 bases and V by 8 bases; bases with no gene match: 6. The CDR3 contains 14 residues. The germline V gene has CDR1 SEHNR and CDR2 FQNEAQ (reference sequence). DNA for the CDR3: TGTGCCAGCCTGAGCGGGAGGGCCCCCTACGAGCAGTACTTC. It translates to CASLSGRAPYEQYF.

This clonotype appeared a few times. V gene TRBV3-1 combines with J gene TRBJ2-1; 8 bases are a match to TRBD2. The CDR3 sequence is 16 residues long. The V gene end was trimmed by 1 base and the J gene end by 3 bases; junction bases not matched to a gene: 5. Germline CDR1 and CDR2: LGHDT and YNNKEL (reference sequence). The CDR3 region has the DNA TGTGCCAGCAGCCAAGTCAGCGGGGGCCACTACAATGAGCAGTTCTTC. Translating it yields CASSQVSGGHYNEQFF.

Ten or more counts support this clonotype. This chain links TRBV5-5 with TRBJ2-1; 7 nucleotides agree with TRBD2. Germline values: CDR1 SGHKS, CDR2 YYEKEE (reference sequence). J lost 0 bases, V lost 3 bases, and 3 bases had no gene match. This CDR3 is 15 amino acids long. The chain's CDR3 is CASSSWGGSYNEQFF. The CDR3, as DNA: TGTGCCAGCAGCTCATGGGGGGGCTCCTACAATGAGCAGTTCTTC.

This clonotype was counted at least ten times. The chain is built from TRBV2 and TRBJ1-1, with D unclear. V lost 6 bases, J lost 7 bases, and 18 bases lay in between. Germline V gives CDR1 SNHLY, CDR2 FYNNEI. This CDR3 is built from 14 residues. The CDR3, as DNA: TGTGCCAGCAGGTCCACATGGATGCGGGATGAAGCTTTCTTT. Its translation is CASRSTWMRDEAFF.

This clonotype was counted at least ten times. CDR3 bases: TGTGCCAGCAGCTTGTTAAACACTGAAGCTTTCTTT. Residues: CASSLLNTEAFF. This chain connects TRBV7-9 to TRBJ1-1; D not certain. The CDR3 extends over 12 amino acids. The germline V gene has CDR1 SEHNR and CDR2 FQNEAQ (reference sequence). V was cut by 3 bases and J by 2 bases, with 4 bases left in between.

This CDR3 is CATSRDWLLGTTNEKLFF. The CDR3, as DNA: TGTGCCACCAGCAGAGATTGGCTCCTAGGGACGACTAATGAAAAACTGTTTTTT. The chain is built from TRBV15 and TRBJ1-4, with a tentative D call TRBD1 (5 bases). CDR3 length equals 18 residues. Germline CDR1 reads LNHNV; CDR2 reads YYDKDF (reference sequence). V was cut by 0 bases and J by 2 bases, with 16 bases left in between.

This clonotype was seen many times. The gene calls are TRBV20-1 and TRBJ1-4; possible D gene TRBD1, 5 bases. The germline V gene encodes CDR1 DFQATT and CDR2 SNEGSKA (reference sequence). This CDR3 region has 15 residues. V was trimmed by 4 bases and J by 3 bases, leaving 15 bases between them. The DNA of the CDR3 is TGCAGTGCTACCTCAAGCGGAGGGGCTAATGAAAAACTGTTTTTT. Protein sequence: CSATSSGGANEKLFF.

At least ten counts were recorded for this clonotype. V is TRBV29-1 and J is TRBJ1-1; no reliable D call. This CDR3 has 13 amino acids. The V end was cut by 0 bases, the J end by 4 bases, with 9 bases between. The germline V gene has CDR1 SQVTM and CDR2 ANQGSEA. CDR3 residues: CSVEETKSTEAFF. The CDR3 coding sequence is TGCAGCGTTGAAGAAACGAAAAGCACTGAAGCTTTCTTT.

The chain couples TRBV7-9 to TRBJ2-7; D is ambiguous. The CDR3 runs to 15 residues. The V gene lost 5 bases and the J gene lost 4 bases, with 18 bases spanning the gap. Germline values: CDR1 SEHNR, CDR2 FQNEAQ (reference sequence). CDR3: CASSHPFERRYEQYF. The CDR3, as DNA: TGTGCCAGCAGCCATCCTTTTGAGCGTAGGTACGAGCAGTACTTC.

This clonotype came up many times. This chain connects TRBV6-5 to TRBJ2-1; TRBD1 matches 8 bases. The junction had 3 bases not matched to a gene; V was cut back by 2 bases and J by 6 bases. The CDR3 has 14 amino acids. Germline V gene lookup returns CDR1 MNHEY and CDR2 SVGAGI. The CDR3 nucleotides read TGTGCCAGCAGTTACATACAGGGGGGCAATGAGCAGTTCTTC. Residues: CASSYIQGGNEQFF.

This clonotype showed up many times. The chain couples TRBV27 to TRBJ1-1; D gene uncertain. The CDR3 sequence is 13 residues long. V was cut by 0 bases and J by 4 bases, with 6 bases left in between. The V gene's germline CDR1 is MNHEY and CDR2 SMNVEV (reference sequence). The CDR3 here is CASSLSRRTEAFF. The CDR3 DNA sequence: TGTGCCAGCAGTTTATCCCGTCGCACTGAAGCTTTCTTT.

The V call is TRBV5-1, the J call TRBJ2-7; 7 bases are shared with TRBD2. Germline assignment: CDR1 SGHRS and CDR2 YFSETQ. V trimming: 0 bases; J trimming: 0 bases; junction bases outside the gene matches: 3. The CDR3 runs 15 residues. The CDR3 DNA is TGCGCCAGCAGCTTGGCACTAGCGAGCTCCTACGAGCAGTACTTC. As protein: CASSLALASSYEQYF.